A selection of T cell receptor beta chains follows, all from one sample in a study of blood T cell repertoires in COVID-19. Data came from immunoSEQ multiplex PCR; TCRdb stores just in-frame clones and leaves some out. The sample carries 120,000 or so clones, approximately 81% recorded once. The source material was peripheral blood. Every receptor here comes from a woman aged 30 to 39 who had recovered from COVID-19. The CDR3 runs from the conserved cysteine through the conserved F or W. Fields, in order: J gene, clone size, V gene, D gene, CDR3 protein, CDR3 DNA. D genes are given only for firm matches. The listing skips clone size in some rows; elsewhere it reads once, few, many or a size class.

TRBJ2-2 | NA | TRBV4-2 | TRBD2 | CASSQDLTSGATGELFF | TGTGCCAGCAGCCAAGACCTGACTAGCGGAGCTACCGGGGAGCTGTTTTTT
TRBJ2-1 | NA | TRBV5-6 | TRBD2 | CASSFGSLALKSNEQFF | TGTGCCAGCAGCTTCGGATCACTAGCGTTAAAGTCCAATGAGCAGTTCTTC
TRBJ1-1 | NA | TRBV6-6 | TRBD1 | CASKPISRDRNTEAFF | TGTGCCAGCAAACCCATTAGTCGGGACAGGAACACTGAAGCTTTCTTT
TRBJ2-5 | NA | TRBV3-1/TRBV3-2 | TRBD2 | CASSLQAGPQETQYF | TGTGCCAGCAGCCTCCAAGCGGGGCCCCAAGAGACCCAGTACTTC
TRBJ1-1 | NA | TRBV5-4 | NA | CASSWSTNLNTEAFF | TGTGCCAGCAGCTGGTCGACAAACCTGAACACTGAAGCTTTCTTT
TRBJ1-5 | NA | TRBV2 | TRBD1 | CASSEALTGFQPQHF | TGTGCCAGCAGTGAAGCGCTGACAGGGTTTCAGCCCCAGCATTTT
TRBJ2-3 | NA | TRBV7-9 | TRBD1 | CASSDHVGQGSTDTQYF | TGTGCCAGCAGCGATCATGTGGGACAGGGAAGCACAGATACGCAGTATTTT
TRBJ2-3 | NA | TRBV7-3 | NA | CASSLTGDYTQYF | TGTGCCAGCAGCTTAACAGGGGATTATACGCAGTATTTT
TRBJ2-1 | NA | TRBV25-1 | TRBD2 | CASSESGTSASNEQFF | TGTGCCAGCAGTGAATCCGGGACTAGCGCGAGCAATGAGCAGTTCTTC
TRBJ1-2 | NA | TRBV9 | TRBD1 | CASSVEYSYRGNYGYTF | TGTGCCAGCAGCGTAGAATACTCTTACAGGGGGAACTATGGCTACACCTTC
TRBJ2-2 | NA | TRBV21-1 | NA | CASSKEETGGLLNTGELFF | TGTGCCAGCAGCAAAGAAGAGACAGGGGGCTTATTAAACACCGGGGAGCTGTTTTTT
TRBJ2-1 | NA | TRBV9 | NA | CASNVSLSEQFF | TGTGCCAGCAACGTATCTCTTAGTGAGCAGTTCTTC
TRBJ2-3 | NA | TRBV2 | TRBD2 | CAGGLAGASDTQYF | TGTGCCGGGGGACTAGCGGGAGCGTCAGATACGCAGTATTTT
TRBJ2-5 | NA | TRBV6-1 | TRBD2 | CASSAVFSGVETQYF | TGTGCCAGCAGTGCAGTATTTAGCGGGGTGGAGACCCAGTACTTC
TRBJ1-1 | once | TRBV7-8 | NA | CASSGHRMSGTEAFF | TGTGCCAGCAGCGGCCACCGAATGTCGGGCACTGAAGCTTTCTTT
TRBJ1-1 | NA | TRBV2 | TRBD1 | CASRQGPPPLF | TGTGCCAGCAGACAGGGGCCGCCCCCCCTCTTT
TRBJ1-2 | NA | TRBV7-9 | NA | CASSLDRRGYGYTF | TGTGCCAGCAGCTTAGACAGGAGAGGCTATGGCTACACCTTC
TRBJ2-5 | NA | TRBV3-1/TRBV3-2 | TRBD2 | CASTHLGLAGGRQETQYF | TGTGCCAGCACCCACCTGGGGCTAGCGGGAGGGCGTCAAGAGACCCAGTACTTC
TRBJ2-5 | NA | TRBV19 | TRBD2 | CASRRASGGEMAQYF | TGTGCCAGTAGAAGAGCTAGCGGGGGCGAGATGGCCCAGTACTTC
TRBJ1-3 | NA | TRBV19 | NA | CASTPGSHTIYF | TGTGCCAGTACCCCGGGAAGCCACACCATATATTTT
TRBJ2-7 | NA | TRBV6-2/TRBV6-3 | TRBD2 | CASSYSKTSGAYEQYF | TGTGCCAGCAGTTACTCGAAAACTAGCGGGGCCTACGAGCAGTACTTC
TRBJ2-2 | NA | TRBV5-4 | TRBD1 | CASSPQGAANTGELFF | TGTGCCAGCAGCCCCCAGGGGGCCGCGAACACCGGGGAGCTGTTTTTT
TRBJ1-3 | NA | TRBV7-2 | TRBD1 | CASNPAQGALGNTIYF | TGTGCCAGCAACCCGGCGCAGGGGGCGCTTGGAAACACCATATATTTT
TRBJ2-7 | NA | TRBV7-2 | NA | CASSLEDETGSSYEQYF | TGTGCCAGCAGCTTAGAGGACGAAACAGGGAGCTCCTACGAGCAGTACTTC
TRBJ2-5 | NA | TRBV5-6 | TRBD1 | CASSDPGQLRETQYF | TGTGCCAGCAGCGATCCGGGACAGCTAAGGGAGACCCAGTACTTC
TRBJ2-3 | NA | TRBV28 | NA | CASSPNRRDTQYF | TGTGCCAGCAGCCCCAATAGGAGAGATACGCAGTATTTT
TRBJ1-2 | NA | TRBV27 | TRBD1 | CASSPRGYGYTF | TGTGCCAGCAGTCCCAGGGGGTATGGCTACACCTTC
TRBJ2-5 | NA | TRBV7-9 | NA | CASSLAVAHQETQYF | TGTGCCAGCAGCTTAGCGGTAGCGCACCAAGAGACCCAGTACTTC
TRBJ2-7 | NA | TRBV18 | TRBD2 | CASSPNSGAPYEQYF | TGTGCCAGCTCACCGAATAGCGGGGCCCCCTACGAGCAGTACTTC
TRBJ2-4 | NA | TRBV5-6 | NA | CASSLVGGGIQYF | TGTGCCAGCAGCTTGGTCGGGGGAGGCATTCAGTACTTC
TRBJ2-5 | NA | TRBV7-8 | TRBD1 | CASSLGPLRGQTQYF | TGTGCCAGCAGCTTAGGCCCCCTTAGGGGGCAGACCCAGTACTTC
TRBJ2-5 | NA | TRBV11-3 | TRBD2 | CASSLGRGEGRSETQYF | TGTGCCAGCAGCTTAGGTCGGGGGGAGGGCAGGAGCGAGACCCAGTACTTC
TRBJ1-2 | NA | TRBV30 | TRBD1 | CAWTTGHGYTF | TGTGCCTGGACGACAGGGCATGGCTACACCTTC
TRBJ2-7 | NA | TRBV5-4 | TRBD1 | CASSIDRGPSYEQYF | TGTGCCAGCAGCATCGACAGGGGCCCTTCCTACGAGCAGTACTTC
TRBJ2-7 | NA | TRBV12-5 | TRBD2 | CASGLTGATSGGPKVDEQYF | TGTGCTAGTGGTTTGACAGGGGCCACTAGCGGGGGTCCCAAAGTAGACGAGCAGTACTTC
TRBJ2-1 | NA | TRBV7-2 | NA | CASSTRESSYNEQFF | TGTGCCAGCAGCACCCGGGAGAGCTCCTACAATGAGCAGTTCTTC
TRBJ1-1 | NA | TRBV5-1 | NA | CASSLTGSTEAFF | TGCGCCAGCAGCTTGACGGGGAGCACTGAAGCTTTCTTT
TRBJ1-2 | NA | TRBV6-5 | TRBD1 | CASTTGGPANYGYTF | TGTGCCAGCACCACAGGGGGACCAGCTAACTATGGCTACACCTTC
TRBJ2-1 | NA | TRBV29-1 | TRBD1 | CSVGDRVFYNEQFF | TGCAGCGTGGGGGACAGGGTATTTTACAATGAGCAGTTCTTC
TRBJ1-1 | NA | TRBV20-1 | NA | CSASKGYEAFF | TGCAGTGCTAGTAAGGGGTATGAAGCTTTCTTT
TRBJ2-7 | NA | TRBV20-1 | NA | CSARRDYEQYF | TGCAGTGCTAGACGGGACTACGAGCAGTACTTC
TRBJ2-7 | NA | TRBV5-1 | NA | CASSSSAMRVYEQYF | TGCGCCAGCAGCTCCTCGGCAATGAGGGTCTACGAGCAGTACTTC
TRBJ2-2 | once | TRBV19 | NA | CASSLTSGSGSGELFF | TGTGCCAGTAGCCTAACTAGTGGCAGCGGGTCCGGGGAGCTGTTTTTT
TRBJ2-2 | NA | TRBV12-3/TRBV12-4 | TRBD2 | CAAGGRTGELFF | TGTGCCGCGGGAGGCAGGACCGGGGAGCTGTTTTTT
TRBJ2-2 | NA | TRBV10-2 | TRBD1 | CASSSGTGINTGELFF | TGCGCCAGCAGTTCAGGGACAGGGATCAACACCGGGGAGCTGTTTTTT
TRBJ2-7 | NA | TRBV6-5 | NA | CASSRDRETDEQYF | TGTGCCAGCAGCCGAGATCGGGAGACGGACGAGCAGTACTTC
TRBJ2-7 | NA | TRBV3-1/TRBV3-2 | TRBD1 | CASSLTGTGVYEQYF | TGTGCCAGCAGCCTTACCGGGACAGGGGTCTACGAGCAGTACTTC
TRBJ1-2 | NA | TRBV6-5 | TRBD1 | CASSYSGQGAVYGYTF | TGTGCCAGCAGTTACTCGGGACAGGGGGCTGTCTATGGCTACACCTTC